A single sample is the source of the 3 T cell receptor beta chains below, sequenced in a study of blood T cell repertoires in COVID-19. Assay used: immunoSEQ multiplex PCR; TCRdb lists only in-frame clones, some missing. The sample includes around 130,000 clones, more than 85% of them seen just once. The sequencing input was peripheral blood. The source is a man aged 50 to 59 with active or convalescent COVID-19.

V gene TRBV3-1 (or the pseudogene TRBV3-2) combines with J gene TRBJ2-5; tentative D call: TRBD1 (6 bases). CDR1 and CDR2 from the germline V gene are LGHDT and YNNKEL (reference sequence). This CDR3 is 15 amino acids long. V lost 4 bases and J lost 9, with 21 bases in between. The CDR3 loop is CASSPQAQGEVPQYF. CDR3 DNA sequence: TGTGCCAGCAGCCCCCAGGCACAGGGCGAGGTGCCCCAGTACTTC.

This clone was seen a handful of times. The genes are TRBV7-8 and TRBJ1-4; tentative D call: TRBD1 (6 bases). CDR1 is SGHVS, CDR2 FQNEAQ, per germline. The V end lost 2 bases, the J end lost 7 bases, and 17 bases lay between the germline ends. CDR3 length: 16 amino acids. CDR3 nucleotide sequence: TGTGCCAGCAGCTTACGCCCCGGGACAAGTCTTGAAAAACTGTTTTTT. It encodes CASSLRPGTSLEKLFF.

The rearrangement joins TRBV7-2 to TRBJ2-7, with TRBD1 matching over 9 bases. The CDR3 totals 15 residues. The V segment lost 6 bases and the J segment 2 bases; nucleotides outside the gene matches: 8. The germline CDR1 and CDR2 sequences are SGHTA and FQGNSA. The CDR3 DNA sequence: TGTGCCAGCAGAACGCAGACAGGGGGGGCCTACGAGCAGTACTTC. This sequence encodes CASRTQTGGAYEQYF.